Below, 12 T cell receptor beta chains from the same sample are listed, as sequenced in a study of T cells in Graves' hyperthyroidism and ophthalmopathy. RNA transcripts served as the template for amplifying TCR beta CDR3 regions. The HTBI set primed first-round TCR CDR3 RT-PCR. TCRdb reanalysed the multiplex PCR reads using MiXCR and keeps one entry per CDR3 protein. The sample lists fewer than 350,000 distinct CDR3 sequences, roughly 23% seen once, with over 45% in the top ten. The sample taken for sequencing was blood. The receptors derive from a woman aged 50 to 60 with Graves' hyperthyroidism.

There are many counts of this clonotype. The chain joins TRBV20-1 to TRBJ1-1, with D hard to call. The CDR3 consists of 12 residues. Germline loops: CDR1 DFQATT, CDR2 SNEGSKA (reference sequence). Trimming cost V 2 bases and J 4 bases, with 8 bases left between them. The CDR3 nucleotides are TGCAGTGCTAGACCGGGAGGCACTGAAGCTTTCTTT. Its translation is CSARPGGTEAFF.

Ten or more counts support this clonotype. The chain joins TRBV25-1 to TRBJ1-1; D gene ambiguous. The V gene's germline CDR1 is MGHDK and CDR2 SYGVNS. There are 16 residues in the CDR3. V lost 2 bases and J lost 0, with 13 bases in between. The CDR3 reads CASSEVQWVMNTEAFF. The CDR3 DNA follows: TGTGCCAGCAGTGAAGTCCAGTGGGTCATGAACACTGAAGCTTTCTTT.

The V call is TRBV5-1, the J call TRBJ1-4; 11 bases are shared with TRBD1. J was trimmed by 12 bases and V by 0 bases; bases with no gene match: 10. The CDR3 loop spans 16 amino acids. Germline V gives CDR1 SGHRS, CDR2 YFSETQ. CDR3 nucleotide sequence: TGCGCCAGCAGCTTGGAAGGACAGGGGGCCCAAAATCAACTGTTTTTT. It codes for CASSLEGQGAQNQLFF.

This clonotype showed up many times. V gene TRBV20-1 combines with J gene TRBJ2-3; perhaps TRBD2 as D (5 bases). V gave up 2 bases and J gave up 2 bases, with 11 bases separating them. Per germline, CDR1 DFQATT and CDR2 SNEGSKA (reference sequence). The CDR3 has 14 amino acids. The CDR3 DNA reads as TGCAGTGCTAGACGGGATTCTTTCACAGATACGCAGTATTTT. Protein product: CSARRDSFTDTQYF.

The gene calls are TRBV20-1 and TRBJ2-5, with TRBD2 matching 7 bases. The CDR3 contains 14 residues. Germline trimming cut 2 bases from V and 5 bases from J; bases unmatched to any gene: 8. In germline, CDR1 is DFQATT, CDR2 SNEGSKA (reference sequence). CDR3 coding DNA: TGCAGTGCTAGACCCCAGGACGGGGGGGAGACCCAGTACTTC. Residues: CSARPQDGGETQYF.

This clonotype was counted ten times or more. The rearrangement joins TRBV12-3 or TRBV12-4 to TRBJ2-2, with 10 bases matching TRBD2. The CDR3 consists of 19 residues. The ends lost 4 bases at V and 0 bases at J; junction bases unmatched: 11. The CDR3 spells CASSSIRLGLAANTGELFF. The CDR3 nucleotides are TGTGCCAGCAGTTCGATCCGGCTAGGACTAGCGGCGAACACCGGGGAGCTGTTTTTT.

This clonotype has more than one count but fewer than ten. This rearrangement joins TRBV30 to TRBJ1-4; 7 nucleotides line up with TRBD1. After removal of 6 bases from V and 6 bases from J, the junction contained 13 bases not matched to a gene. The CDR3 consists of 15 residues. In germline, CDR1 is GTSNPN, CDR2 SVGIG (reference sequence). The DNA of the CDR3 is TGTGCCTGCACCTCCCACAGGGGAAAGGATGAAAAACTGTTTTTT. As protein: CACTSHRGKDEKLFF.

V usage is TRBV7-3 and J usage is TRBJ2-3; D is possibly TRBD1 or TRBD2 (6 bases each). The CDR3 extends over 17 amino acids. Per the germline V gene, CDR1 is SGHTA and CDR2 is FQGTGA. The V gene lost 1 base and the J gene lost 5 bases, with 19 bases spanning the gap. CDR3: CASSLNAGHLHGDTQYF. CDR3 bases: TGTGCCAGCAGCTTAAATGCGGGACACCTTCACGGAGATACGCAGTATTTT.

In this sample, this clonotype turned up many times. The CDR3 sequence is CASSTGRNEKLFF. CDR3 in DNA: TGCGCCAGCAGCACTGGAAGAAATGAAAAACTGTTTTTT. This rearrangement joins TRBV5-1 to TRBJ1-4, with unresolved D. Germline lookup yields CDR1 SGHRS and CDR2 YFSETQ. The CDR3 totals 13 residues. V shed 4 bases and J shed 5 bases, with 9 bases lying between them.

This clonotype was detected only a few times. Germline is not matched at one junction end, which may reflect a read error. This chain connects TRBV2 to TRBJ1-6; D not certain. In germline, CDR1 is SNHLY, CDR2 FYNNEI. This CDR3 is built from 12 residues. CDR3 region: CASSEASRPTNF. CDR3 DNA: TGTGCCAGCAGTGAAGCTTCCCGGCCTACCAACTTT.

The rearrangement uses TRBV6-1 and TRBJ1-5, with 8 bases fitting TRBD1. Trimming removed 3 bases from V and 2 bases from J; junction bases left unmatched: 6. This CDR3 has 16 amino acids. Germline lookup yields CDR1 MNHNS and CDR2 SASEGT. The CDR3 DNA follows: TGTGCCAGCAGTGACGGGCAGGGGGCTGGCAATCAGCCCCAGCATTTT. As protein: CASSDGQGAGNQPQHF.

This clonotype was seen many times. The gene calls are TRBV6-2 or TRBV6-3 and TRBJ2-7; 9 bases are shared with TRBD1. Trimming cost V 4 bases and J 3 bases; bases outside gene matches: 7. CDR3 length equals 15 residues. CDR1 is MNHEY, CDR2 SVGEGT, per germline. Here the CDR3 reads CASSSPDRGIYEQYF. CDR3 in DNA: TGTGCCAGCAGTTCCCCGGACAGGGGTATCTACGAGCAGTACTTC.